The entry below describes one T cell receptor beta chain. What it binds is unknown. The data derive from a study of regulatory T cells in long-lasting Graves disease. Looked up from germline, CDR1 is MNHNS and CDR2 is SASEGT. This CDR3 has 16 amino acids. V lost 7 bases and J lost 4; bases outside the gene matches: 9. iRepertoire HTBI primers and Arm-PCR of CDR3 regions built TCR beta libraries. Authors' data handling: Across samples, 50 to 75 TRBV and some 14 TRBJ segments were found. TCRdb recomputed calls from the multiplex PCR reads with MiXCR, one row per CDR3 protein. V and J calls and clone size were set by TCRdb, not the authors. The sample holds under 500,000 distinct CDR3 sequences, around 20% seen once. Whole-study findings and limits: Persistent Graves' patients showed less TCR diversity than newly diagnosed ones.

The time point: persistent/refractory GD, antithyroid drugs over 5 years with positive TRAb. From PBMCs, RNA was extracted and then used to make the TCR library. This chain connects TRBV6-1 to TRBJ1-4, with TRBD1 matching over 10 bases. Sequenced here: peripheral blood mononuclear cells (PBMCs), sampled when the disease was refractory, from a patient treated with antithyroid drugs. The source is a female donor with Graves disease. CDR3 loop: CASTKGDRGHNEKLFF. In nucleotides, the CDR3 is TGTGCCAGCACCAAAGGGGACAGGGGTCATAATGAAAAACTGTTTTTT.